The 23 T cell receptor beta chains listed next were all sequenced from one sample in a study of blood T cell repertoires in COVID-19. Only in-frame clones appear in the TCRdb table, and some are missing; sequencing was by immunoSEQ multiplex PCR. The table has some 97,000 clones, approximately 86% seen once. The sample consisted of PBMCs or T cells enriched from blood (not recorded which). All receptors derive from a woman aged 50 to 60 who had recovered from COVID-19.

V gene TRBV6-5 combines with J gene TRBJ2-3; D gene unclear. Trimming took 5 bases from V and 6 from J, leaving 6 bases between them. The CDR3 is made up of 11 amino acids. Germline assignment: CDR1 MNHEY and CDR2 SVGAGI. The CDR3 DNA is TGTGCCAGCAGTCCCCGGGATACGCAGTATTTT. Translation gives CASSPRDTQYF.

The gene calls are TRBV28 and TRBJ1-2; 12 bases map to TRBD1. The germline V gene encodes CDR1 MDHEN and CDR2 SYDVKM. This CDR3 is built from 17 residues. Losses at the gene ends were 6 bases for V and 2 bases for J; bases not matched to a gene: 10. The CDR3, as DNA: TGTGCCAGCAGGGCCGGGACAGGGGGCAAATCGAACTATGGCTACACCTTC. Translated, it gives CASRAGTGGKSNYGYTF.

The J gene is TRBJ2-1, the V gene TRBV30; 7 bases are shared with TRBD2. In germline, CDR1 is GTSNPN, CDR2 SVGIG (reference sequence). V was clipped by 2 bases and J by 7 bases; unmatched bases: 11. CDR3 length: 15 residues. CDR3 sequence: CAWSLAGAPLNEQFF. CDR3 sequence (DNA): TGTGCCTGGAGTTTGGCGGGAGCCCCCCTGAATGAGCAGTTCTTC.

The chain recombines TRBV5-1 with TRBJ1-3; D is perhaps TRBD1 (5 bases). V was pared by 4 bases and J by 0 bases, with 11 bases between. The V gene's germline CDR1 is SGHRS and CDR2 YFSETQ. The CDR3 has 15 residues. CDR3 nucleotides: TGCGCCAGCAGCCTAAACCAGGGCTCTGGAAACACCATATATTTT. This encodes CASSLNQGSGNTIYF.

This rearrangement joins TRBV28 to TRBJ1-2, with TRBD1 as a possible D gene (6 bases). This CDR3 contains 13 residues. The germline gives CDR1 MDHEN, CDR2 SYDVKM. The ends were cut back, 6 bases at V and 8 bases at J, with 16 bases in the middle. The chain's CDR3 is CASRERQVEGYTF. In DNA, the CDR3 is TGTGCCAGCAGGGAAAGACAGGTCGAGGGCTACACCTTC.

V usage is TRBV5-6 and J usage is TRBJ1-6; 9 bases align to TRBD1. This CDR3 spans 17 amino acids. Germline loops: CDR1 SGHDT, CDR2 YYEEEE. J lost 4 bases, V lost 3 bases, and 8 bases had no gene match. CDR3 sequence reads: CASSSLTTGGYNSPLHF. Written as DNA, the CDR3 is TGTGCCAGCAGCTCCCTAACGACAGGGGGTTATAATTCACCCCTCCACTTT. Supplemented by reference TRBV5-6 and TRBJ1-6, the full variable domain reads DAGVTQSPTHLIKTRGQQVTLRCSPKSGHDTVSWYQQALGQGPQFIFQYYEEEERQRGNFPDRFSGHQFPNYSSELNVNALLLGDSALYLCASSSLTTGGYNSPLHFGNGTRLTVT.

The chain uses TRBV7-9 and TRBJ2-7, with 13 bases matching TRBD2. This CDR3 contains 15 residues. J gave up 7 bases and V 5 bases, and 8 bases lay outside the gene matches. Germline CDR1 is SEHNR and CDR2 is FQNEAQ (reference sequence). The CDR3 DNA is TGTGCCAGCAGCCGGTCCGGGACTAGCGGGATGGAGCAGTACTTC. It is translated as CASSRSGTSGMEQYF.

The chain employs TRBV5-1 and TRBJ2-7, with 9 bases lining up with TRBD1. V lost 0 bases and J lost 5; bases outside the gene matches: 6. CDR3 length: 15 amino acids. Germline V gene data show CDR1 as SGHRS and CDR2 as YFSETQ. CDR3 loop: CASSLEGQGGDEQYF. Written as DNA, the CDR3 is TGCGCCAGCAGCTTGGAGGGACAGGGTGGCGACGAGCAGTACTTC.

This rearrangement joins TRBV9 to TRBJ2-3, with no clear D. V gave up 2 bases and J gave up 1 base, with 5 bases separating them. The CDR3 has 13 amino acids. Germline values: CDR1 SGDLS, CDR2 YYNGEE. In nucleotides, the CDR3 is TGTGCCAGCAGCGTTGAGGGCACAGATACGCAGTATTTT. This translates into CASSVEGTDTQYF.

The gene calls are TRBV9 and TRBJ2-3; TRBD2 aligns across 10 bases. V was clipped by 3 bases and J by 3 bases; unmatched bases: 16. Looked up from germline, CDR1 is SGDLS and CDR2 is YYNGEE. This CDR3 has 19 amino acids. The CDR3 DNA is TGTGCCAGCAGCGGGCCGTCTTTCCTAGCGGGAGATTCGACAGATACGCAGTATTTT. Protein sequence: CASSGPSFLAGDSTDTQYF.

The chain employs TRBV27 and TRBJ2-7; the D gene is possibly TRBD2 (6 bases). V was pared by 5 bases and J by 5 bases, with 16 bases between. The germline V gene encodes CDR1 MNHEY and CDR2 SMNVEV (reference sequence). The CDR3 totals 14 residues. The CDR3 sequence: CASSLWRGGNEQYF. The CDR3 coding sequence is TGTGCCAGCAGTCTTTGGAGGGGCGGGAACGAGCAGTACTTC.

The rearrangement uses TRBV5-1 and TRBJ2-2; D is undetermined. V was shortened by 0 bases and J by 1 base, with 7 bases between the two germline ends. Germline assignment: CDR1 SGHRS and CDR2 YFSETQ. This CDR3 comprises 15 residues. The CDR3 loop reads CASSLVSVNTGELFF. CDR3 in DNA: TGCGCCAGCAGCTTGGTTTCAGTGAACACCGGGGAGCTGTTTTTT.

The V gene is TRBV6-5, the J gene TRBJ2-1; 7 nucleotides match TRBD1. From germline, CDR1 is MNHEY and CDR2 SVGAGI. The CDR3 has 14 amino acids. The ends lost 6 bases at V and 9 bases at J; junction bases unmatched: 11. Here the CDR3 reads CASRIRDRDSEQFF. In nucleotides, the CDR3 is TGTGCCAGCAGGATCCGGGACAGAGATAGTGAGCAGTTCTTC.

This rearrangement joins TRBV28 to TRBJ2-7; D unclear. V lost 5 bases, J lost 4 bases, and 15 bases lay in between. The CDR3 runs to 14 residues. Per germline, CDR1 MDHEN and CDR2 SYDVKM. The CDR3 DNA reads TGTGCCAGCAGTCCTCGTTTCAGGTCGTACGAGCAGTACTTC. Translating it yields CASSPRFRSYEQYF. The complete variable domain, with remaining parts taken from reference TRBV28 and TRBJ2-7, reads DVKVTQSSRYLVKRTGEKVFLECVQDMDHENMFWYRQDPGLGLRLIYFSYDVKMKEKGDIPEGYSVSREKKERFSLILESASTNQTSMYLCASSPRFRSYEQYFGPGTRLTVT.

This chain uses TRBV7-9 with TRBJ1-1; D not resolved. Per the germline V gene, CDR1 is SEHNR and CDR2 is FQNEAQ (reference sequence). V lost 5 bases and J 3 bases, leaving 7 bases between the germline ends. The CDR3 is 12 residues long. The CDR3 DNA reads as TGTGCCAGCAGCCCGCAGGACACTGAAGCTTTCTTT. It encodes CASSPQDTEAFF.

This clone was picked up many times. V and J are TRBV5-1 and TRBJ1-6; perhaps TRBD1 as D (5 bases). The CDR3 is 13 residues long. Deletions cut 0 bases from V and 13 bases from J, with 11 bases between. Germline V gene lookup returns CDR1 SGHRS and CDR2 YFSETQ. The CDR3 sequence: CASSLVGGTPLHF. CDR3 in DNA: TGCGCCAGCAGCTTGGTGGGGGGTACTCCCCTCCACTTT.

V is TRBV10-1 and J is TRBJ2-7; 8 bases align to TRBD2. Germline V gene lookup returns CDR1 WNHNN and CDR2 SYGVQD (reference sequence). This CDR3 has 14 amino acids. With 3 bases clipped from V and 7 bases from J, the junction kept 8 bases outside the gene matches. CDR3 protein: CASSDRREAREQYF. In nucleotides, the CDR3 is TGCGCCAGCAGTGATCGGCGGGAGGCGAGGGAGCAGTACTTC.

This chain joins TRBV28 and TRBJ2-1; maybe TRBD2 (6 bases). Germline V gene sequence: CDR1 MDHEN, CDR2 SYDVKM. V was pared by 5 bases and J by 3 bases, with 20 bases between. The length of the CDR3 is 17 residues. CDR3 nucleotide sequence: TGTGCCAGCAGTCCCATCCGATGGCGGGGTAACTACAATGAGCAGTTCTTC. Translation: CASSPIRWRGNYNEQFF.

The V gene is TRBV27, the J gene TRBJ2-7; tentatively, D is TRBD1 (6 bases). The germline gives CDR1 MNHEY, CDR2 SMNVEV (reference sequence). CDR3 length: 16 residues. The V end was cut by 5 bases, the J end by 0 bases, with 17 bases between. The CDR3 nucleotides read TGTGCCAGCAGTCCTTCCAGGGGAATCTCCTCCTACGAGCAGTACTTC. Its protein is CASSPSRGISSYEQYF.

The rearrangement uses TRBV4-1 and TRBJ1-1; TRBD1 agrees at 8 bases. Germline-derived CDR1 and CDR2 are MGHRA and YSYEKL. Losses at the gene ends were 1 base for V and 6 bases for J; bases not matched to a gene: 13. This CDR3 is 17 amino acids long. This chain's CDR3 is CASSQGSRGQVLAEAFF. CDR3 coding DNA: TGCGCCAGCAGCCAAGGCAGCAGGGGGCAGGTTTTGGCTGAAGCTTTCTTT.

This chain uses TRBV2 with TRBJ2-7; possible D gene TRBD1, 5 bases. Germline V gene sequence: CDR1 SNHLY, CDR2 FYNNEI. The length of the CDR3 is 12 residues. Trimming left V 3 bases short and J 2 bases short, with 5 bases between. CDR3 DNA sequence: TGTGCCAGCAGTGAGGACACCTACGAGCAGTACTTC. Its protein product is CASSEDTYEQYF. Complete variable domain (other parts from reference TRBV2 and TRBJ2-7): EPEVTQTPSHQVTQMGQEVILRCVPISNHLYFYWYRQILGQKVEFLVSFYNNEISEKSEIFDDQFSVERPDGSNFTLKIRSTKLEDSAMYFCASSEDTYEQYFGPGTRLTVT.

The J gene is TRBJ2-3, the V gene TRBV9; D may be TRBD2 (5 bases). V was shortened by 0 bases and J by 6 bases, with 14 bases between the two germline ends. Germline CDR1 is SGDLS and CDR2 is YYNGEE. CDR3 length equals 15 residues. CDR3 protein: CASSVVGEVTDTQYF. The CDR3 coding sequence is TGTGCCAGCAGCGTAGTGGGAGAAGTAACGGATACGCAGTATTTT.

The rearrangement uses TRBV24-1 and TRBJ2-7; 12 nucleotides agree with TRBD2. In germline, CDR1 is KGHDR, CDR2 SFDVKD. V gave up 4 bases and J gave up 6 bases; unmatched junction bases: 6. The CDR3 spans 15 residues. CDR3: CATSETSGSRGEQYF. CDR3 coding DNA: TGTGCCACCAGTGAGACTAGCGGGAGTAGGGGCGAGCAGTACTTC.